The present entry profiles one T cell receptor (beta chain) with its context. Its target is not known. The data were taken from a study of CD8+ T cells in alopecia areata. Turning to the study itself: Oral tofacitinib (5 to 10 mg twice daily) was administered to treated patients. A 6-month period off drug followed tofacitinib, which lasted 6 to 18 months. Affected scalp percentage determined the severity score of treated patients.

Regarding treatment: oral pan-JAK inhibitor, 5-10 mg twice daily. Study-level points and caveats: Scalp specimens additionally yield sequences from normal skin's resident alphabeta T cells.

This CDR3 contains 16 residues. The V gene's germline CDR1 is MNHNY and CDR2 SVGAGI (reference sequence). V was pared by 5 bases and J by 0 bases, with 5 bases of the junction left unmatched. After isolation, RNA underwent reverse transcription to generate cDNA as the sequencing template. Profiling relied on immunoSEQ multiplex PCR, and the TCRdb table lists in-frame clones only, not all of them. Of about 180,000 clones listed, approximately 55% are singletons. The clonotype comes from a human donor with alopecia areata. The source was CD8+ T cells sorted from blood, collected at week 24, from a patient treated with tofacitinib. The rearrangement joins TRBV6-6 to TRBJ2-3, with TRBD2 matching over 10 bases. The CDR3 DNA reads as TGTGCCAGCAGTCACCAACTAGCGGGAAGCACAGATACGCAGTATTTT. It encodes CASSHQLAGSTDTQYF.